What follows is one T cell receptor beta chain and its context. This clonotype is medium-sized (0.01 to 0.1%) in terms of sample share. There is no known antigen for this receptor. Base qualities are not at hand, and no much larger clone is one base apart. V loses 6 bases at its end and J loses 6 bases; junction bases beyond the gene matches: 14. The CDR3 has 16 amino acids, counting the end cysteine and phenylalanine. The CDR3 DNA has 48 bases and is translated from base 1. The germline V gene (reference sequence) supplies CDR1 DFQATT and CDR2 SNEGSKA. The entry originates in a study of vaccination and CD4 T cells after COVID-19 (dated by TCRdb to 2022 to 2024). Background on the whole study: Convalescent patients had a positive SARS-CoV-2 result on nasal swab PCR, and of these patients, nine had mild disease and one had severe disease. Control cultures received a CEFX viral epitope pool as the positive control, an HIV-1 Nef peptide pool as the negative control, or no peptide. In 10 COVID-19 convalescent patients and 4 infection-naive healthy vaccine recipients, the spike-specific CD4+ TCR repertoire before mRNA vaccination was compared with the repertoire after mRNA vaccination. Post-vaccine blood samples were collected a median of approximately eleven weeks after the second vaccine dose, ranging from 14 to 241 days. Overlapping spike peptide pools from SARS-CoV-2 and from the common cold coronaviruses HCoV-NL63, HCoV-OC43 and HCoV-229E were used as culture stimuli. Post-COVID blood samples were collected from convalescent patients a median of roughly 100 days after diagnosis, with a range of about 30 to 161 days. The convalescent cohort comprised six males and four females, including two Hispanic individuals, seven Caucasians, two Asians and one multiracial person. Two doses of either the Pfizer-BioNTech BNT162b2 vaccine (n=8) or the Moderna mRNA-1273 vaccine (n=2) were administered to participants.

Libraries were built with PCR. TCR sequencing of DNA from cultured CD4+ T cells used the Oncomine TCR Beta short-read assay at the Johns Hopkins FTIC core. The QIAamp micro DNA kit was used to extract genomic DNA from the cultured CD4+ T cells. Oncomine TCR Beta libraries made from cultured CD4+ T cells were pooled using unique dual indexes and sequenced on an Illumina iSeq 100. As for how the authors treated the data: Non-productive sequences were removed, and CDR3s not starting with C, not ending with F or W, or shorter than 7 amino acids were discarded. The MANAFEST web application was used to identify antigen-specific clonotypes by comparing peptide-stimulated wells against reference wells and other culture wells. Positive clones required FDR below 0.05, an odds ratio above 5, and productive frequency above 0.1% in at least two of three replicate wells. Cross-reactive clonotypes were defined as significantly expanded in both SARS-CoV-2 spike wells and at least one common cold coronavirus spike condition. Similarity between CDR3 sequences was evaluated in R version 3.6.1 using Levenshtein distances (stringdist) and unrooted phylogenetic trees (ape). TCRdb reprocessed the public reads (quality trimming at Q25 with fastp, clone calling with MiXCR) and kept in-frame beta chains. For every CDR3 protein sequence, its rows merge into one entry that carries the most common genes and DNA. TCRdb's processing, not the study's, gives the V and J calls here. Across this sample there are just under 20,000 distinct CDR3 sequences, with roughly a quarter seen only once. Approximately 11% of the sample rests with the top ten.

The intended sense of this specimen's treatment or condition label: approximately nine-day PBMC culture with coronavirus spike peptide pools or control peptides (ViraFEST assay). The study used the ViraFEST assay, which expanded antigen-specific T cells with peptide pools and then identified expanded clonotypes by TCR sequencing. The convalescent patients' positive SARS-CoV-2 PCR tests were from March to December 2020, which was before the Alpha, Beta and Delta variants emerged in the United States. Each well held under 2.5 million PBMCs cultured in IMDM containing roughly 5.5% human AB serum and approximately 10 IU/ml IL-2, with roughly 9.2 ug/ml peptide pools added. Half of the culture medium was replaced with fresh IL-2-containing medium on days 3 and 7. CD4+ T cells were isolated after approximately ten days of culture through negative selection using the EasySep CD4+ T cell isolation kit. Ficoll-Paque Plus gradient centrifugation was used to isolate PBMCs from whole blood, and the isolated PBMCs were then either used fresh or cryopreserved at -140C. Each culture condition was generally run in triplicate wells.

Results and caveats for the whole study, not just this receptor: Relatively few convalescent patients were included in the study, and early timepoints after natural infection were not analyzed. In convalescent patients, a median around 85% of post-vaccine SARS-CoV-2-reactive clones were detected only after vaccination, and vaccine-specific priming was suggested by this finding. Of the vaccine-specific clones in convalescent patients, 304 of 307, or nearly all, reacted only to SARS-CoV-2 spike and did not cross-react with common cold coronaviruses. The median count of SARS-CoV-2-reactive clonotypes went up from under 25 after infection to a few dozen after vaccination, although the change was not significant.

The chain was built from TRBV20-1 and TRBJ2-2, and TRBD2 matches 9 of the central bases. This clonotype was sampled from a human donor with COVID-19. Sequencing was carried out using cultured CD4+ T cells from blood. The CDR3 protein is CSAPIPRRGGSGELFF. The sequence in DNA is TGCAGTGCCCCCATTCCACGGCGGGGGGGATCCGGGGAGCTGTTTTTT.